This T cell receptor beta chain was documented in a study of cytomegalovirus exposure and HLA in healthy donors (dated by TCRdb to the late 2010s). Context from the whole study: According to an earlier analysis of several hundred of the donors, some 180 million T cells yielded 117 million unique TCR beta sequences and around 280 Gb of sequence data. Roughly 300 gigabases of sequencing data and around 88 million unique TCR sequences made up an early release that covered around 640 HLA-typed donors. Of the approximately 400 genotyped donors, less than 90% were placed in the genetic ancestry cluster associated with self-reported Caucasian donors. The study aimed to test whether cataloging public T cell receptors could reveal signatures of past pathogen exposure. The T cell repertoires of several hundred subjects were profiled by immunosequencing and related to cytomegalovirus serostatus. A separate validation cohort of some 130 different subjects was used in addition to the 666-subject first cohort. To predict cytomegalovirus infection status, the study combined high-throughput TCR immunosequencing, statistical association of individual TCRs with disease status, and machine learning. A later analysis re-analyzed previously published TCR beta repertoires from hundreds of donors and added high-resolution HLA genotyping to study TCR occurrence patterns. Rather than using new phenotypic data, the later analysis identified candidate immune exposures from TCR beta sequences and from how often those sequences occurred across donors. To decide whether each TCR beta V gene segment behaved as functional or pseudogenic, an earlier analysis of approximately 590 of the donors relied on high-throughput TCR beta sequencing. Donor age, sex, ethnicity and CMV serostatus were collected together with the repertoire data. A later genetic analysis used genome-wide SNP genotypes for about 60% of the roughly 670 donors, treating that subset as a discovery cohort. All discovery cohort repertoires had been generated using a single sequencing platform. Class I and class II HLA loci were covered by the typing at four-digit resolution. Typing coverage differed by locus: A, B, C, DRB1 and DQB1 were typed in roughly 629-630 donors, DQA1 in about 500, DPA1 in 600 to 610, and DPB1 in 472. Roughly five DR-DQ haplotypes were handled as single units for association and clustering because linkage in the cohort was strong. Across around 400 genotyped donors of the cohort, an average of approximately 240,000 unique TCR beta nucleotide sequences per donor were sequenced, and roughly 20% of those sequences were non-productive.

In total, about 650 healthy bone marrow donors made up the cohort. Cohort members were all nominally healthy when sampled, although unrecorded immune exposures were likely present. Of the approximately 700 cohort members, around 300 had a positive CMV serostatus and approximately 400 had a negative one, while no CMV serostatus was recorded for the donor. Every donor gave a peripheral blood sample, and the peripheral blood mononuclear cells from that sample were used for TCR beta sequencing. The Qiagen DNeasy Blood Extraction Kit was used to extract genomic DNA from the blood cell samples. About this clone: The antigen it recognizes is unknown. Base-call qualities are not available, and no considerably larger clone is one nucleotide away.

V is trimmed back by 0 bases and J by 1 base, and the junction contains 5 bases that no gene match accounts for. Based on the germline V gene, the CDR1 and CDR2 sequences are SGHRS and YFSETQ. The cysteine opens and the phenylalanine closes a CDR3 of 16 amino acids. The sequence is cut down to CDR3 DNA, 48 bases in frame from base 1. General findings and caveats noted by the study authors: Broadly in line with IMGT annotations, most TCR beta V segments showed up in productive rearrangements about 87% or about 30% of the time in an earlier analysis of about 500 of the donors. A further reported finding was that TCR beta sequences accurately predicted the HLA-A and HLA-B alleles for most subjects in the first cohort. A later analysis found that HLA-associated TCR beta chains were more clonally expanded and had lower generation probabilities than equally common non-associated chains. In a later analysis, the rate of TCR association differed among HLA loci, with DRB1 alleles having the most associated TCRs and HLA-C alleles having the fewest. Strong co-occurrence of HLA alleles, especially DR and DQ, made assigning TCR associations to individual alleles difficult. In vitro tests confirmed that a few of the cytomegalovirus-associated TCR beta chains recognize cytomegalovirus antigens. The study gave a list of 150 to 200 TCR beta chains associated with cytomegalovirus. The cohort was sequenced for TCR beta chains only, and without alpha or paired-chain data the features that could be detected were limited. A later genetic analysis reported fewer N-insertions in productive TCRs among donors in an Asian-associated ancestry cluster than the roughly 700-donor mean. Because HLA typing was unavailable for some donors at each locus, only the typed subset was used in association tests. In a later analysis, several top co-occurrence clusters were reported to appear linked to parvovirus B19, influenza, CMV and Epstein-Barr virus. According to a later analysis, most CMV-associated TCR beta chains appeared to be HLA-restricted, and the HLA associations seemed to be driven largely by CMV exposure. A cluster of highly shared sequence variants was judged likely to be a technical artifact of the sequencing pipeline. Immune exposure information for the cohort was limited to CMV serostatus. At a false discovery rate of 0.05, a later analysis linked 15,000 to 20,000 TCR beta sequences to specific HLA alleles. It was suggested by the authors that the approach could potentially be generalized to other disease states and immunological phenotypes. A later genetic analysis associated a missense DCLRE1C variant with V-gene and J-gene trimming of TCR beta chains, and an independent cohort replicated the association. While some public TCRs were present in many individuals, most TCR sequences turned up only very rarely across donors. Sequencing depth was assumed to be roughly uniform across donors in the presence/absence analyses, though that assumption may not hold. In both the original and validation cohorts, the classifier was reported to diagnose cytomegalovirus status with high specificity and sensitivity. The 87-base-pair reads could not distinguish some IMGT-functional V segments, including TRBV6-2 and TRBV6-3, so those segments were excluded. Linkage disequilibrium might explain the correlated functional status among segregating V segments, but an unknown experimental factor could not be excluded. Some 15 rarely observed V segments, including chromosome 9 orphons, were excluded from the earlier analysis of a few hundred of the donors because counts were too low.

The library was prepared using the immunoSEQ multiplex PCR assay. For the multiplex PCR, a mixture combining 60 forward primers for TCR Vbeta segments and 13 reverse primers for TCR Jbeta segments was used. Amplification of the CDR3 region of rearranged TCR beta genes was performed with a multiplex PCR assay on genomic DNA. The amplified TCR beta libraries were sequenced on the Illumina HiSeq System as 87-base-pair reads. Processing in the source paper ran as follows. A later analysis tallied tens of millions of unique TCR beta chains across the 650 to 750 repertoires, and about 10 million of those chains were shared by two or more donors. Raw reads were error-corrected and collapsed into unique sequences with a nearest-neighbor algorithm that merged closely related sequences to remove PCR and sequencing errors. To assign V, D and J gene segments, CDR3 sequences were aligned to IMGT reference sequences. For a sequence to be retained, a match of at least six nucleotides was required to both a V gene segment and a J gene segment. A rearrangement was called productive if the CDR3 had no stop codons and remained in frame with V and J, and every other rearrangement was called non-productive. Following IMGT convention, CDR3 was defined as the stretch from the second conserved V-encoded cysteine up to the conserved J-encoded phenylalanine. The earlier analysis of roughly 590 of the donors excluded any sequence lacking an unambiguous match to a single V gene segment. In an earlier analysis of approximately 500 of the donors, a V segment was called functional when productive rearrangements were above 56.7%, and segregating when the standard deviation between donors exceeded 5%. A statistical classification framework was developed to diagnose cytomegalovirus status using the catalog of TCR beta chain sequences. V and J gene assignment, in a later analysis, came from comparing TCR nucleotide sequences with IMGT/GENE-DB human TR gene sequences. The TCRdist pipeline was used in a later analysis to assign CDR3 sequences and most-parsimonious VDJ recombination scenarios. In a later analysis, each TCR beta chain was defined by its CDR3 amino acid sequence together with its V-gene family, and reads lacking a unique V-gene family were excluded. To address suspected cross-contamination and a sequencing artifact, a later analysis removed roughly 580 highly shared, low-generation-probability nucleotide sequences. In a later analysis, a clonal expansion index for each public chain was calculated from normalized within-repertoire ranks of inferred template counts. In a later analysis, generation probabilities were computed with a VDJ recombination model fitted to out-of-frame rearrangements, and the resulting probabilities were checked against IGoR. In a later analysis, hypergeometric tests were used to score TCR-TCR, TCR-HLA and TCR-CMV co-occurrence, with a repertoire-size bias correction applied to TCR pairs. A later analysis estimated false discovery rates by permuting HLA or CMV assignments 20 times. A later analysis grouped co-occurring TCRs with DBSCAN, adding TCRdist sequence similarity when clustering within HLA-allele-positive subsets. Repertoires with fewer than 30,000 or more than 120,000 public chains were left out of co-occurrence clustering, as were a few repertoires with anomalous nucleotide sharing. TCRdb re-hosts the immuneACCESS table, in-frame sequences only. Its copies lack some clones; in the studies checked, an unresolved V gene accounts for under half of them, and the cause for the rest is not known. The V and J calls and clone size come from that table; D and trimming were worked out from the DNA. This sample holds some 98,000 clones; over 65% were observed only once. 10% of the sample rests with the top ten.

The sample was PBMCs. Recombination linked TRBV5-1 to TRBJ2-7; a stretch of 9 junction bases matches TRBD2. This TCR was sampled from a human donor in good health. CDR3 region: CASSLDSGGLSYEQYF. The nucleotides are TGCGCCAGCAGCTTGGATAGCGGGGGCCTGTCCTACGAGCAGTACTTC.